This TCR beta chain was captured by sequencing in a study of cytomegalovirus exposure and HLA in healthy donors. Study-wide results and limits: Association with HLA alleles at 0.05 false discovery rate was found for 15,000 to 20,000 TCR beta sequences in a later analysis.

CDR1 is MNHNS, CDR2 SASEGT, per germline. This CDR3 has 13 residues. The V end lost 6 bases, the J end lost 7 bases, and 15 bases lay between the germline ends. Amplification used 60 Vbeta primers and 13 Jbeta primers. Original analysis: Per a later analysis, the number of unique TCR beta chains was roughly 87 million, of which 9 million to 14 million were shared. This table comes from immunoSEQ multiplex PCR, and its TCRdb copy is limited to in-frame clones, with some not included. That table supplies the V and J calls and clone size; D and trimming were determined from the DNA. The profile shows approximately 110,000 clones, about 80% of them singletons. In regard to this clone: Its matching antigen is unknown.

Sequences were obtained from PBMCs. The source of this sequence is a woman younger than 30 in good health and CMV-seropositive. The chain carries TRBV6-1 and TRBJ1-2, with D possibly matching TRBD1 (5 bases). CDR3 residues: CASRKGGVGGYTF. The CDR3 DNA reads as TGTGCCAGCAGAAAAGGAGGGGTTGGTGGCTACACCTTC.